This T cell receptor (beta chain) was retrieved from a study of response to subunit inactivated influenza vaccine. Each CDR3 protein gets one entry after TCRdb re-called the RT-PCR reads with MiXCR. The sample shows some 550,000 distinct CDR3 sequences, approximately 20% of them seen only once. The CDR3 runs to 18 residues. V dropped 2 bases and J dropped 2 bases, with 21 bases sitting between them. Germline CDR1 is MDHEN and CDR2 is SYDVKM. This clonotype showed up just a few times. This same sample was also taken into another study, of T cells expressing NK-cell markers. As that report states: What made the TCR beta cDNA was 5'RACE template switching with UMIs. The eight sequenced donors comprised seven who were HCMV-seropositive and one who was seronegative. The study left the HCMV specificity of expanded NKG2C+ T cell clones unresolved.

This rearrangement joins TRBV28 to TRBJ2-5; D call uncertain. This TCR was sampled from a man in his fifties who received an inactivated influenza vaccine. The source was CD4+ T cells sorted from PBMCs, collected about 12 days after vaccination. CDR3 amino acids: CASSLVARHTREQETQYF. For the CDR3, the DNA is TGTGCCAGCAGTTTAGTGGCTCGACACACTCGAGAACAAGAGACCCAGTACTTC.